This T cell receptor beta chain was sequenced in a study of T-cell memory formation after mild COVID-19. TCRdb re-derived calls from the 5' RACE reads in MiXCR, one entry per CDR3 protein. The sample consists of 200,000 to 250,000 distinct CDR3 sequences, approximately 10% of them appearing once. Study-wide results and caveats: For contracting clones, CD4+ ones sat mainly in CM and EM, CD8+ in EMRA. There was a balanced CD4/CD8 profile in clones contracting day 15 to 85, and later expanders leaned CD4+. The study detected some responding clones in pre-infection memory, suggesting cross-reactive memory joined.

Remarks on this clonotype: Its antigen is unidentified.

The sample consisted of PBMCs or a T cell subset sorted from them (not recorded which). This receptor was identified in a man younger than 35 who had mild COVID-19 (a few samples of this study predate the infection). Cell type and time point are not known.

The CDR3 coding sequence is TGTGCCAGCAACCCGGGACAGGGGGGTCAGCCCCAGCATTTT. Its translation is CASNPGQGGQPQHF. The chain recombines TRBV2 with TRBJ1-5, with 11 bases aligning to TRBD1. CDR3 length equals 14 residues. The germline gives CDR1 SNHLY, CDR2 FYNNEI. With V trimmed by 7 bases and J by 6 bases, 5 bases remained unmatched.